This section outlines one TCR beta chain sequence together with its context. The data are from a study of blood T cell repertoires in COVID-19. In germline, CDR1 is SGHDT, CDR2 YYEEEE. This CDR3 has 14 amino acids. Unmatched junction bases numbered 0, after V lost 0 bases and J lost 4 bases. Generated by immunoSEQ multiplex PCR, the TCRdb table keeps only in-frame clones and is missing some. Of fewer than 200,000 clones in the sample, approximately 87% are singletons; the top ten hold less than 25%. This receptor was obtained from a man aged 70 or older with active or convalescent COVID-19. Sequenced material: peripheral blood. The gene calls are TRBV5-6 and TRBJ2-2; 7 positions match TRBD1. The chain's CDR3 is CASSLDRGTGELFF. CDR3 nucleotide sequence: TGTGCCAGCAGCTTGGACAGGGGCACCGGGGAGCTGTTTTTT.